The 13 T cell receptor beta chains listed next were all sequenced from one sample in a study of T cells expressing NK-cell markers. Using the 5' RACE reads, TCRdb records one entry per CDR3 protein without DNA. This sample lists roughly 420,000 distinct CDR3 sequences; its ten largest clones have under 7.5%. The sample consisted of blood T cells: a sorted CD56 or NKG2C T cell subset, CD4+ or CD8+ T cells, or bulk PBMC T cells (not recorded which). The receptors were gathered from a woman aged 18 to 75 in good health.

The genes are TRBV4-3 and TRBJ2-4. The CDR3 extends over 17 amino acids. Germline values: CDR1 LGHNA, CDR2 YSLEER. The CDR3 sequence is CASSQDFRGGTKNIQYF.

The gene calls are TRBV7-6 and TRBJ2-6. The CDR3 covers 16 residues. The germline V gene encodes CDR1 SGHVS and CDR2 FNYEAQ. This chain's CDR3 is CASSLVTGSGANVLTF.

CDR3 amino acids: CASSIGGRRDEQFF. J is TRBJ2-1 and V is TRBV19; the TCRdb call, TRBD2, lacks DNA for checking. This CDR3 is built from 14 residues. Germline CDR1 LNHDA, CDR2 SQIVND (reference sequence).

This rearrangement joins TRBV9 to TRBJ1-1; TCRdb's assignment of TRBD1 cannot be checked, as there is no DNA. CDR1 SGDLS and CDR2 YYNGEE come from the germline V gene. CDR3 size: 15 residues. CDR3 loop: CASSVVDQGVTEAFF. The complete variable domain, with remaining parts taken from reference TRBV9 and TRBJ1-1, reads DSGVTQTPKHLITATGQRVTLRCSPRSGDLSVYWYQQSLDQGLQFLIQYYNGEERAKGNILERFSAQQFPDLHSELNLSSLELGDSALYFCASSVVDQGVTEAFFGQGTRLTVV.

The chain's CDR3 is CASSSTSGRPETQYF. The genes are TRBV5-1 and TRBJ2-5; TCRdb lists TRBD2, though no DNA is available to test this call. The CDR3 contains 15 residues. Germline-derived CDR1 and CDR2 are SGHRS and YFSETQ.

V and J are TRBV12-3 or TRBV12-4 and TRBJ1-5; TCRdb's D call of TRBD1 is untestable without DNA. CDR3 length: 16 amino acids. CDR3 amino acids: CASSFGDTRSNQPQHF.

This chain uses TRBV4-3 with TRBJ1-2; TCRdb reports TRBD1, a call that lacks DNA to check it against. In germline, CDR1 is LGHNA, CDR2 YSLEER. This CDR3 comprises 15 residues. CDR3 sequence reads: CASSPGYTGIYGYTF.

This chain uses TRBV27 with TRBJ1-1; TCRdb's D call, TRBD1, is unchecked because there is no DNA. CDR3 length: 15 residues. Germline V gene sequence: CDR1 MNHEY, CDR2 SMNVEV (reference sequence). The CDR3 region is CASSPPGLMNTEAFF.

The chain recombines TRBV28 with TRBJ2-3; absent DNA, TCRdb's TRBD1 call cannot be checked. This CDR3 is 17 amino acids long. CDR1 is MDHEN and CDR2 is SYDVKM in the germline V gene. The CDR3 spells CASSPGVGQGSTDTQYF.

The CDR3 region is CASSHQGSGTEAFF. This sequence joins TRBV3-1 and TRBJ1-1. Germline CDR1 reads LGHDT; CDR2 reads YNNKEL (reference sequence). CDR3 length equals 14 residues.

This sequence joins TRBV6-5 and TRBJ2-1; TCRdb's D gene call, TRBD2, goes unchecked for lack of DNA. This CDR3 is built from 19 residues. Germline V gene lookup returns CDR1 MNHEY and CDR2 SVGAGI. The CDR3 loop reads CASSYPSLGSGGYYNEQFF.

The CDR3 here is CASSQAVLNNEQFF. V and J are TRBV14 and TRBJ2-1. Germline V gives CDR1 SGHDN, CDR2 FVKESK. The CDR3 is 14 amino acids.

The gene calls are TRBV12-3 or TRBV12-4 and TRBJ2-7; checking the TCRdb D call of TRBD1 is not possible without DNA. The CDR3 is 11 residues long. The CDR3 loop is CASLRGLEQYF.